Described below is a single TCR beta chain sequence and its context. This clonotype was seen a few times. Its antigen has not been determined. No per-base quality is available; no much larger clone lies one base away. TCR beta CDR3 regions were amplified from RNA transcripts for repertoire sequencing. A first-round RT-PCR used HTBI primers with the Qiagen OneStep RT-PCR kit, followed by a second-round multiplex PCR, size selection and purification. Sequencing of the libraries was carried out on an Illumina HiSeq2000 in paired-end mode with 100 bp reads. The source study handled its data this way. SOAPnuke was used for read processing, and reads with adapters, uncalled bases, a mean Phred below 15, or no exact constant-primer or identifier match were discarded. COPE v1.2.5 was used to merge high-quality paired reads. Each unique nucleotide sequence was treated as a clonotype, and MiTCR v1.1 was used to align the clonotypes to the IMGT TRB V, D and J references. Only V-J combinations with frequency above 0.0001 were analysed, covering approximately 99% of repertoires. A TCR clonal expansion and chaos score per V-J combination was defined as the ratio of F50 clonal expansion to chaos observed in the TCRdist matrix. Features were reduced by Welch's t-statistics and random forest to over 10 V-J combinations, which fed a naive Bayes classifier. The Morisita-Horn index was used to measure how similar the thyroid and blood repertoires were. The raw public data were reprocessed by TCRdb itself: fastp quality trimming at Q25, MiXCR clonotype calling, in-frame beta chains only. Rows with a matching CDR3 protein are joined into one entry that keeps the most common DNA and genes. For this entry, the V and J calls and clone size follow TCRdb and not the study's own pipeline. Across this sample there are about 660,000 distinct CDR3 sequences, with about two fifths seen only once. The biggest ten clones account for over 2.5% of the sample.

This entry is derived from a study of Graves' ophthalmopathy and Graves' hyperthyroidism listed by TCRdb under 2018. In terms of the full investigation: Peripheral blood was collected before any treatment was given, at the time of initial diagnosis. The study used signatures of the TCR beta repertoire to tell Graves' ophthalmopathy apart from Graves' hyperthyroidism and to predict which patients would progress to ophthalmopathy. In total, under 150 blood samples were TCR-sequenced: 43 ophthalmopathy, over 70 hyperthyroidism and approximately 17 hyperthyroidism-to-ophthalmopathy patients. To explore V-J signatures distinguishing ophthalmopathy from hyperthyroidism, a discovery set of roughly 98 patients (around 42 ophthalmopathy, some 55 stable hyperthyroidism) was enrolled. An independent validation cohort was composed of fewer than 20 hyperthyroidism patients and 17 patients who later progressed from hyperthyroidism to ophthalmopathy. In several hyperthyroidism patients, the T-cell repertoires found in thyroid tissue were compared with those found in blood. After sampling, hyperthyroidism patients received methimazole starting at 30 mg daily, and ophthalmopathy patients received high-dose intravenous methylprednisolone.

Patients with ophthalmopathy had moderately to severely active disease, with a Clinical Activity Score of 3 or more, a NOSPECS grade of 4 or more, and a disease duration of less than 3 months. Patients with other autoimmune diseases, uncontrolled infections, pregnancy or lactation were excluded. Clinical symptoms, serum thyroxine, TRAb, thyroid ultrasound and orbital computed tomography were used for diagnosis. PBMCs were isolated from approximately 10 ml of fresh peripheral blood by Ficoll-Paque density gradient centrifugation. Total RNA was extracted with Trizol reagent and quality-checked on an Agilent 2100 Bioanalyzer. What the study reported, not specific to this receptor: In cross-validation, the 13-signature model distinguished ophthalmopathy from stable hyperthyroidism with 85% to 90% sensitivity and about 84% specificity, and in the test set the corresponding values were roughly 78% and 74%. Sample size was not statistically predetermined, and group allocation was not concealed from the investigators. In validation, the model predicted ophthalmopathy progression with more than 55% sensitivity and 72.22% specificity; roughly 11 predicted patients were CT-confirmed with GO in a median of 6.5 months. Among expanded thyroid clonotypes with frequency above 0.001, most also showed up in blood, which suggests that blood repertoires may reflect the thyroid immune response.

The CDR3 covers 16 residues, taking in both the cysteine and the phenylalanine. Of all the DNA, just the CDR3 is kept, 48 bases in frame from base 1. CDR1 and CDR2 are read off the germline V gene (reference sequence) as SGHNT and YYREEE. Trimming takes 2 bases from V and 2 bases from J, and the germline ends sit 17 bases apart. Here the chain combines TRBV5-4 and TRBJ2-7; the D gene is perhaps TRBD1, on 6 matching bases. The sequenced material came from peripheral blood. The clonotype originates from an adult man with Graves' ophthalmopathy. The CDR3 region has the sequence CASSFSWQGWTYEQYF. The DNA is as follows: TGTGCCAGCAGCTTTAGTTGGCAGGGGTGGACCTACGAGCAGTACTTC.